These 30 T cell receptor beta chains were all obtained from the same sample, sequenced in a study of blood T cells in healthy people across ages. For the second PCR, which ran for 7 to 11 cycles, a sample-barcoded 5' primer and a J-beta primer mix were used. Each CDR3 protein gets one entry after TCRdb re-called the 5' RACE reads with MiXCR. The data show over 600,000 distinct CDR3 sequences, roughly three fifths seen once. The sample taken for sequencing was blood. Receptors were obtained from a man aged 35-49 years in good health.

V gene TRBV21-1 combines with J gene TRBJ2-7; the D call TRBD2 from the table was never checked on the DNA. TRBV21-1 corresponds to a pseudogene. The CDR3 has 18 residues. The CDR3 loop is CASSKDGRRLAGGSEQYF. The CDR3 nucleotides are TGTGCCAGCAGCAAAGACGGCAGGAGACTAGCGGGAGGGAGTGAGCAGTACTTC.

This rearrangement joins TRBV4-3 to TRBJ2-1; tentatively, D is TRBD2 (6 bases). The CDR3 covers 16 residues. The ends were cut back, 0 bases at V and 7 bases at J, with 16 bases in the middle. Per germline, CDR1 LGHNA and CDR2 YSLEER. CDR3 coding DNA: TGCGCCAGCAGCCAAGAAGGTTTGGCTAGCGAAAATGAGCAGTTCTTC. Protein product: CASSQEGLASENEQFF.

The chain links TRBV29-1 to TRBJ2-1; D ambiguous. Germline CDR1 is SQVTM and CDR2 is ANQGSEA. This CDR3 spans 13 amino acids. V was pared by 4 bases and J by 8 bases, with 15 bases between. The DNA for the CDR3 is TGCAGCGTTGTGGACCAAAGAGATTATGAGCAGTTCTTC. Encoded protein: CSVVDQRDYEQFF.

CDR3 in amino acids: CASSEDWSADTQYF. The CDR3 nucleotides are TGTGCCAGCAGTGAAGATTGGAGTGCAGATACGCAGTATTTT. This chain connects TRBV2 to TRBJ2-3; no reliable D call. From germline, CDR1 is SNHLY and CDR2 FYNNEI. This CDR3 comprises 14 residues. V was cut by 1 base and J by 4 bases, with 9 bases left in between.

Worth noting for this clonotype: Germline is not matched at one junction end, which may reflect a read error. The gene calls are TRBV7-2 and TRBJ2-5; TRBD2 matches at 9 bases. Per the germline V gene, CDR1 is SGHTA and CDR2 is FQGNSA. This CDR3 has 14 residues. The CDR3 here is CARSFSSGVSAQYF. CDR3 DNA sequence: TGTGCCCGCAGCTTTTCTAGCGGGGTGTCGGCCCAGTACTTC.

The table lists this clonotype with a few counts. The rearrangement joins TRBV6-2 or TRBV6-3 to TRBJ2-6; D remains unclear. Trimming stripped 8 bases from V and 4 bases from J, with 9 bases between. The CDR3 length is 13 residues. CDR1 is MNHEY, CDR2 SVGEGT, per germline. CDR3 in amino acids: CASGYSGANVLTF. As DNA, the CDR3 is TGTGCCAGCGGGTATTCCGGGGCCAACGTCCTGACTTTC.

The J gene is TRBJ2-7, the V gene TRBV11-2; D may be TRBD1 or TRBD2 (5 bases each). Germline V lookup: CDR1 SGHAT, CDR2 FQNNGV. CDR3 length equals 14 residues. V shed 8 bases and J shed 3 bases, with 17 bases lying between them. DNA for the CDR3: TGTGCCAGCTCCCGGGACGGAAGTTACTACGAGCAGTACTTC. Amino acids: CASSRDGSYYEQYF.

The chain combines TRBV20-1 with TRBJ1-1; possibly TRBD1 for D (6 bases). The length of the CDR3 is 13 residues. Trimming took off 3 bases at V and 2 bases at J, with 10 bases between the two ends. Germline V gene lookup returns CDR1 DFQATT and CDR2 SNEGSKA (reference sequence). As DNA, the CDR3 is TGCAGTGCTAGTAGGGGGGAAAACACTGAAGCTTTCTTT. As protein: CSASRGENTEAFF.

This chain uses TRBV20-1 with TRBJ2-2; D possibly corresponds to TRBD1 (5 bases). This CDR3 contains 12 residues. Trimming removed 4 bases from V and 6 bases from J, with 9 bases in between. Germline CDR1 reads DFQATT; CDR2 reads SNEGSKA (reference sequence). CDR3 loop: CSANYRPGELFF. The DNA for the CDR3 is TGCAGTGCTAACTACAGGCCCGGGGAGCTGTTTTTT.

This clonotype showed up just once. One end of the junction fails to match germline, which may point to a read error. The CDR3 bases are TGCACCAGCAGCTTGGAGGGGAGGAGAATTGAAAAACTGTTTTTT. This translates into CTSSLEGRRIEKLFF. The chain couples TRBV5-1 to TRBJ1-4; TRBD1 is a possible D gene (5 bases). There are 15 residues in the CDR3. Per germline, CDR1 SGHRS and CDR2 YFSETQ.

The V and J genes are TRBV5-5 and TRBJ2-7; 9 bases line up with TRBD1. J was trimmed by 1 base and V by 4 bases; bases with no gene match: 12. The CDR3 sequence is 17 residues long. Germline loops: CDR1 SGHKS, CDR2 YYEKEE (reference sequence). The CDR3, as DNA: TGTGCCAGCAGCGGGGACAGGGCAGGGCTAAGGTCCTACGAGCAGTACTTC. Its protein product is CASSGDRAGLRSYEQYF.

This clonotype came up a few times. The rearrangement uses TRBV7-9 and TRBJ2-4, with D perhaps matching TRBD1 or TRBD2 (5 bases each). The DNA end lines up better with TRBJ2-7; the J call may be wrong. Germline V gives CDR1 SEHNR, CDR2 FQNEAQ (reference sequence). The CDR3 has 14 amino acids. In DNA, the CDR3 is TGTGCCAGCCGGAAGGGAGACAGAACCCCCGAGCAGTACTTC. It is translated as CASRKGDRTPEQYF.

This sequence joins TRBV21-1 and TRBJ2-1; the table's D call TRBD1 went unverified against the DNA. The J call may be in error: the DNA end matches TRBJ2-7 better. TRBV21-1 is marked as a pseudogene. The CDR3 runs to 14 residues. CDR3: CASAPRDIAYEQYF. CDR3 nucleotides: TGTGCCAGCGCTCCGAGGGACATTGCCTACGAGCAGTACTTC.

This chain joins TRBV20-1 and TRBJ2-2; D is unresolved. Looked up from germline, CDR1 is DFQATT and CDR2 is SNEGSKA (reference sequence). The CDR3 contains 14 residues. Trimming shortened V by 1 base and J by 0 bases, and 6 bases separated the two germline ends. For the CDR3, the DNA is TGCAGTGCTAGAGTTTTTGCGAACACCGGGGAGCTGTTTTTT. Translation: CSARVFANTGELFF.

This chain links TRBV25-1 with TRBJ2-3, with 8 nucleotides matching TRBD2. The CDR3 has 16 amino acids. CDR1 and CDR2 from the germline V gene are MGHDK and SYGVNS. The V and J ends lost 1 base and 0 bases, in that order; junction bases with no gene match: 3. In DNA, the CDR3 is TGTGCCAGCAGTGAATGGGGCGGGAGGAGCACAGATACGCAGTATTTT. Its translation is CASSEWGGRSTDTQYF.

V is TRBV29-1 and J is TRBJ2-1, with D perhaps matching TRBD1 (6 bases). This CDR3 comprises 15 residues. V was pared by 3 bases and J by 2 bases, with 14 bases between. Per the germline V gene, CDR1 is SQVTM and CDR2 is ANQGSEA. The DNA for the CDR3 is TGCAGCGTTGATAGAGGGAAGGGGGCCTACAATGAGCAGTTCTTC. Its protein product is CSVDRGKGAYNEQFF.

This clonotype was found a few times. The CDR3 region has the DNA TGTGCCAGCAGCCAAAGGGGACAGGGGGGCTACGAGCAGTACTTC. Residues: CASSQRGQGGYEQYF. The chain links TRBV3-1 to TRBJ2-7, with 11 bases fitting TRBD1. The CDR3 is 15 amino acids. Per germline, CDR1 LGHDT and CDR2 YNNKEL (reference sequence). J lost 3 bases, V lost 2 bases, and 3 bases had no gene match.

This clonotype was found a few times. This chain uses TRBV7-7 with TRBJ2-7, with D tentatively TRBD1 or TRBD2 (5 bases each). This CDR3 spans 21 amino acids. Germline V gives CDR1 SSHAT, CDR2 FNYEAQ (reference sequence). V lost 5 bases and J lost 3, with 35 bases in between. The CDR3 DNA sequence: TGTGCCAGCAGCCTTAGGCCACACTTCCCCCGGGACCGCGATCCACTCTACGAGCAGTACTTC. Protein product: CASSLRPHFPRDRDPLYEQYF.

This clonotype appeared many times. The chain combines TRBV10-3 with TRBJ2-3; weak D call: TRBD2 (7 bases). This CDR3 is built from 16 residues. Trimming took 7 bases from V and 4 from J, leaving 21 bases between them. Germline V gene data show CDR1 as ENHRY and CDR2 as SYGVKD. CDR3 sequence reads: CAIMGHSGLGADTQYF. DNA for the CDR3: TGTGCCATCATGGGACATAGCGGGCTTGGCGCAGATACGCAGTATTTT.

This clonotype was seen many times. V is TRBV18 and J is TRBJ2-7; 11 nucleotides match TRBD1. The V gene end was trimmed by 2 bases and the J gene end by 4 bases; junction bases not matched to a gene: 4. Germline V gene lookup returns CDR1 KGHSH and CDR2 LQKENI. The CDR3 contains 15 residues. The CDR3 loop is CASSPNRDRGYEQYF. The CDR3 DNA sequence: TGTGCCAGCTCACCAAACCGGGACAGGGGGTACGAGCAGTACTTC.

This clonotype was seen more than once but under ten times. The V and J genes are TRBV4-3 and TRBJ1-2, with D unclear. The CDR3 consists of 16 residues. Trimming cost V 0 bases and J 1 base, with 12 bases left between them. The germline gives CDR1 LGHNA, CDR2 YSLEER. DNA of the CDR3: TGCGCCAGCAGCCAAGAAACGCTAGGGAATAACTATGGCTACACCTTC. Translating gives CASSQETLGNNYGYTF.

This rearrangement joins TRBV11-2 to TRBJ2-7; 9 bases line up with TRBD2. Germline V gives CDR1 SGHAT, CDR2 FQNNGV. CDR3 length: 17 residues. The junction had 14 bases not matched to a gene; V was cut back by 5 bases and J by 3 bases. The CDR3 coding sequence is TGTGCCAGCAGCCCGCGGGAGGGGGCCGACTATCTCTACGAGCAGTACTTC. As protein: CASSPREGADYLYEQYF.

CDR3: CSARDPGAVGGIFSPLHF. The DNA of the CDR3 is TGCAGTGCTAGAGATCCCGGGGCGGTAGGGGGAATCTTTTCACCCCTCCACTTT. The gene calls are TRBV20-1 and TRBJ1-6; perhaps TRBD1 as D (6 bases). The germline CDR1 and CDR2 sequences are DFQATT and SNEGSKA (reference sequence). There are 18 residues in the CDR3. V lost 0 bases and J lost 9, with 24 bases in between.

This chain connects TRBV18 to TRBJ1-3, with a possible D match to TRBD1 (5 bases). Germline lookup yields CDR1 KGHSH and CDR2 LQKENI. The CDR3 spans 15 residues. V dropped 3 bases and J dropped 0 bases, with 9 bases sitting between them. In DNA, the CDR3 is TGTGCCAGCTCACCGGGGCAGCTCTCTGGAAACACCATATATTTT. Its protein is CASSPGQLSGNTIYF.

The J gene is TRBJ2-7, the V gene TRBV28; 7 bases agree with TRBD1. The CDR3 totals 15 residues. V was pared by 5 bases and J by 0 bases, with 7 bases of the junction left unmatched. Per germline, CDR1 MDHEN and CDR2 SYDVKM. The CDR3 sequence: CASSAPGTASYEQYF. The CDR3 DNA reads TGTGCCAGCAGTGCGCCCGGGACAGCCTCCTACGAGCAGTACTTC.

This clonotype was detected a few times. The rearrangement uses TRBV14 and TRBJ2-5, with TRBD1 matching 8 bases. V was pared by 6 bases and J by 3 bases, with 9 bases of the junction left unmatched. CDR3 length: 15 residues. Germline-derived CDR1 and CDR2 are SGHDN and FVKESK. The CDR3 bases are TGTGCCAGCAGAGAGGGACAGGCTGAAAAAGAGACCCAGTACTTC. This gives the protein CASREGQAEKETQYF.

The chain employs TRBV20-1 and TRBJ1-5, with 7 positions matching TRBD1. The V gene's germline CDR1 is DFQATT and CDR2 SNEGSKA (reference sequence). The CDR3 is 15 residues long. V shed 5 bases, J shed 5 bases, and the junction held 12 bases outside the gene matches. The CDR3 region is CSAARGGGSDQPQHF. CDR3 coding DNA: TGCAGTGCTGCCCGAGGGGGCGGGAGTGATCAGCCCCAGCATTTT.

J is TRBJ1-2 and V is TRBV28; D unresolved. CDR3 length: 13 amino acids. The germline V gene has CDR1 MDHEN and CDR2 SYDVKM. V lost 8 bases and J 2 bases, leaving 12 bases between the germline ends. Written as DNA, the CDR3 is TGTGCCAGCGGGGATTTAATCAACTATGGCTACACCTTC. Translation: CASGDLINYGYTF.

This clonotype was observed a few times. This rearrangement joins TRBV3-1 to TRBJ2-1; 7 bases map to TRBD1. With V trimmed by 6 bases and J by 0 bases, 11 bases remained unmatched. Germline V gene sequence: CDR1 LGHDT, CDR2 YNNKEL (reference sequence). CDR3 length: 17 amino acids. CDR3 DNA: TGTGCCAGCAGACCGCACAGGGGCGAATCCTCCTACAATGAGCAGTTCTTC. It codes for CASRPHRGESSYNEQFF.

The rearrangement uses TRBV11-3 and TRBJ1-6; no clear D. Germline V gene lookup returns CDR1 SGHNT and CDR2 YENEEA. Trimming stripped 8 bases from V and 0 bases from J, with 5 bases between. The CDR3 consists of 13 residues. The CDR3 loop is CASSSSYNSPLHF. The DNA for the CDR3 is TGTGCCAGCTCGAGCTCCTATAATTCACCCCTCCACTTT.